This TCR beta chain came from a study of blood T cells in healthy people across ages. For the second PCR, which ran for roughly 6 to 12 cycles, a sample-barcoded 5' primer and a J-beta primer mix were used. TCRdb ran MiXCR on the 5' RACE reads and lists one entry per CDR3 protein. The sample has under 1,100,000 distinct CDR3 sequences, 20% to 25% seen once. This clonotype was detected a few times. This CDR3 has 15 amino acids. CDR1 is MNHEY, CDR2 SMNVEV, per germline (reference sequence). V was pared by 0 bases and J by 4 bases, with 3 bases of the junction left unmatched. This same sample was also part of a study on T cells of mothers and their children. That paper adds: Reverse transcription into cDNA received all extracted RNA, at about 1.5 ug per 15 ul.

Sequencing used blood. The V gene is TRBV27, the J gene TRBJ2-1, with 7 bases that match TRBD2. The TCR was taken from a girl aged 2 to 10 in good health. DNA of the CDR3: TGTGCCAGCAGTTTATCTTTGGGGGGGTACAATGAGCAGTTCTTC. This sequence encodes CASSLSLGGYNEQFF.